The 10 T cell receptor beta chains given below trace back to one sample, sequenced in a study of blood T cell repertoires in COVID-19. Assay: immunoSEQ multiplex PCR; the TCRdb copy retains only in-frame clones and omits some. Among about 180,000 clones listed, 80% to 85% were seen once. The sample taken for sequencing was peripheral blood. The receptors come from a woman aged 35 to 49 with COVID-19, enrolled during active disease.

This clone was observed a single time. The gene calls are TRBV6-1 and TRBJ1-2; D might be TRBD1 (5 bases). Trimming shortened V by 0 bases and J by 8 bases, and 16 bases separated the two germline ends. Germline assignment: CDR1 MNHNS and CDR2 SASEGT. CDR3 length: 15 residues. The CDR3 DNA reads TGTGCCAGCAGTGAAGCGCGAAGGGGCGGTGGAGGCTACACCTTC. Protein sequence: CASSEARRGGGGYTF.

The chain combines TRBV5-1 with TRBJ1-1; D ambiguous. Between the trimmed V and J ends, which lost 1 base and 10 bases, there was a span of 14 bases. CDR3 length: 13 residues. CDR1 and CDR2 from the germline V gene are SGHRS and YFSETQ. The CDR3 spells CASSLRAEAGAFF. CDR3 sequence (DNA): TGCGCCAGCAGCTTGAGGGCCGAAGCGGGAGCTTTCTTT.

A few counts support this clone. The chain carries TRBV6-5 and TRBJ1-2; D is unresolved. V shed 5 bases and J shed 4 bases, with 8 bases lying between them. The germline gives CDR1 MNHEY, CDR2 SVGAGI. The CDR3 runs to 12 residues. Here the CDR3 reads CASSPNSYGYTF. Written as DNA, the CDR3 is TGTGCCAGCAGTCCTAACAGCTATGGCTACACCTTC.

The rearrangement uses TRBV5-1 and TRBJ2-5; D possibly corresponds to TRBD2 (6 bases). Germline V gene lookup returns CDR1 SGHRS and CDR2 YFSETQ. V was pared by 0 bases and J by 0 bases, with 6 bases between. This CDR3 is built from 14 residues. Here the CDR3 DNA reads TGCGCCAGCAGCTTGGCGGGGGACCAAGAGACCCAGTACTTC. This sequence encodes CASSLAGDQETQYF.

Here the CDR3 DNA reads TGTGCCAGCAGCTGGGGACTAGCAGGAGATACGCAGTATTTT. This gives the protein CASSWGLAGDTQYF. The chain uses TRBV7-2 and TRBJ2-3; TRBD2 aligns across 9 bases. Germline CDR1 reads SGHTA; CDR2 reads FQGNSA. This CDR3 is built from 14 residues. Trimming at V came to 4 bases and at J to 5 bases, leaving 4 bases not matched to a gene.

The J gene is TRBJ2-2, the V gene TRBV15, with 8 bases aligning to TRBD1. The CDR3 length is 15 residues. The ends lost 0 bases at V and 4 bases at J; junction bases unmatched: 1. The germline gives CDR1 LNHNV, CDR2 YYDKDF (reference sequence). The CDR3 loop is CATSRDRGRTGELFF. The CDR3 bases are TGTGCCACCAGCAGAGACAGGGGGCGCACCGGGGAGCTGTTTTTT.

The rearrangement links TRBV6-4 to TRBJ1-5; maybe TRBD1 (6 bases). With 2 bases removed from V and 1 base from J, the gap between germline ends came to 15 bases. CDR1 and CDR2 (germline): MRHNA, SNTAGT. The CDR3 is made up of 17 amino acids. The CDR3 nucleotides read TGTGCCAGCAGTGACGATAGGACAGCCCGAAGCAATCAGCCCCAGCATTTT. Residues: CASSDDRTARSNQPQHF.

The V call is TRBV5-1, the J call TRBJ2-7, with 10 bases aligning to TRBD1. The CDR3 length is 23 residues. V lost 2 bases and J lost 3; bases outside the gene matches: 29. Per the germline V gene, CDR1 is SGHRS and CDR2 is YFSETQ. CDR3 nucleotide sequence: TGCGCCAGCAGCTTTTTTCAATTGTCCAGCTCGAGACAGGGGGCTCTTCCCCTCTACGAGCAGTACTTC. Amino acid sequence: CASSFFQLSSSRQGALPLYEQYF. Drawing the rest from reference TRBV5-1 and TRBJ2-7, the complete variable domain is KAGVTQTPRYLIKTRGQQVTLSCSPISGHRSVSWYQQTPGQGLQFLFEYFSETQRNKGNFPGRFSGRQFSNSRSEMNVSTLELGDSALYLCASSFFQLSSSRQGALPLYEQYFGPGTRLTVT.

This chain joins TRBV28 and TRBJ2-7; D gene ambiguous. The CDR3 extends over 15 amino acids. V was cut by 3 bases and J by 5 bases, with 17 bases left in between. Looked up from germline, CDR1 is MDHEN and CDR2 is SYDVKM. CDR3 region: CASSLLPPPTDEQYF. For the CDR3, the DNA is TGTGCCAGCAGTTTGCTGCCCCCTCCTACAGACGAGCAGTACTTC. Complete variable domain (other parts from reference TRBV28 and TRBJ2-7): DVKVTQSSRYLVKRTGEKVFLECVQDMDHENMFWYRQDPGLGLRLIYFSYDVKMKEKGDIPEGYSVSREKKERFSLILESASTNQTSMYLCASSLLPPPTDEQYFGPGTRLTVT.

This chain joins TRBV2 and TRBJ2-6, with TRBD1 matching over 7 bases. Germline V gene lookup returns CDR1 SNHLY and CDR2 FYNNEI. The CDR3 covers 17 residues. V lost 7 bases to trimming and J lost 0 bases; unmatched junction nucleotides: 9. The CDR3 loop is CASKIQGSPSGANVLTF. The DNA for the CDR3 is TGTGCCAGCAAAATACAGGGGTCTCCCTCTGGGGCCAACGTCCTGACTTTC.